This T cell receptor beta chain was documented in a study of blood T cell repertoires in COVID-19. TCRdb's table, derived via immunoSEQ multiplex PCR, lists solely in-frame clones and lacks some. The sample includes about 190,000 clones, 85% to 90% seen only once; the top ten take 0.62%. This clonotype was sampled from a man aged 50 or older with acute or convalescent COVID-19. The sample comprised peripheral blood.

In DNA form, the CDR3 reads TGTGCCAGCAGCCCCCGACTAGCGGGTCACACAGATACGCAGTATTTT. This encodes CASSPRLAGHTDTQYF. This sequence joins TRBV7-9 and TRBJ2-3; 10 bases are shared with TRBD2. In germline, CDR1 is SEHNR, CDR2 FQNEAQ (reference sequence). This CDR3 is 16 amino acids long. V was clipped by 5 bases and J by 2 bases; unmatched bases: 7.